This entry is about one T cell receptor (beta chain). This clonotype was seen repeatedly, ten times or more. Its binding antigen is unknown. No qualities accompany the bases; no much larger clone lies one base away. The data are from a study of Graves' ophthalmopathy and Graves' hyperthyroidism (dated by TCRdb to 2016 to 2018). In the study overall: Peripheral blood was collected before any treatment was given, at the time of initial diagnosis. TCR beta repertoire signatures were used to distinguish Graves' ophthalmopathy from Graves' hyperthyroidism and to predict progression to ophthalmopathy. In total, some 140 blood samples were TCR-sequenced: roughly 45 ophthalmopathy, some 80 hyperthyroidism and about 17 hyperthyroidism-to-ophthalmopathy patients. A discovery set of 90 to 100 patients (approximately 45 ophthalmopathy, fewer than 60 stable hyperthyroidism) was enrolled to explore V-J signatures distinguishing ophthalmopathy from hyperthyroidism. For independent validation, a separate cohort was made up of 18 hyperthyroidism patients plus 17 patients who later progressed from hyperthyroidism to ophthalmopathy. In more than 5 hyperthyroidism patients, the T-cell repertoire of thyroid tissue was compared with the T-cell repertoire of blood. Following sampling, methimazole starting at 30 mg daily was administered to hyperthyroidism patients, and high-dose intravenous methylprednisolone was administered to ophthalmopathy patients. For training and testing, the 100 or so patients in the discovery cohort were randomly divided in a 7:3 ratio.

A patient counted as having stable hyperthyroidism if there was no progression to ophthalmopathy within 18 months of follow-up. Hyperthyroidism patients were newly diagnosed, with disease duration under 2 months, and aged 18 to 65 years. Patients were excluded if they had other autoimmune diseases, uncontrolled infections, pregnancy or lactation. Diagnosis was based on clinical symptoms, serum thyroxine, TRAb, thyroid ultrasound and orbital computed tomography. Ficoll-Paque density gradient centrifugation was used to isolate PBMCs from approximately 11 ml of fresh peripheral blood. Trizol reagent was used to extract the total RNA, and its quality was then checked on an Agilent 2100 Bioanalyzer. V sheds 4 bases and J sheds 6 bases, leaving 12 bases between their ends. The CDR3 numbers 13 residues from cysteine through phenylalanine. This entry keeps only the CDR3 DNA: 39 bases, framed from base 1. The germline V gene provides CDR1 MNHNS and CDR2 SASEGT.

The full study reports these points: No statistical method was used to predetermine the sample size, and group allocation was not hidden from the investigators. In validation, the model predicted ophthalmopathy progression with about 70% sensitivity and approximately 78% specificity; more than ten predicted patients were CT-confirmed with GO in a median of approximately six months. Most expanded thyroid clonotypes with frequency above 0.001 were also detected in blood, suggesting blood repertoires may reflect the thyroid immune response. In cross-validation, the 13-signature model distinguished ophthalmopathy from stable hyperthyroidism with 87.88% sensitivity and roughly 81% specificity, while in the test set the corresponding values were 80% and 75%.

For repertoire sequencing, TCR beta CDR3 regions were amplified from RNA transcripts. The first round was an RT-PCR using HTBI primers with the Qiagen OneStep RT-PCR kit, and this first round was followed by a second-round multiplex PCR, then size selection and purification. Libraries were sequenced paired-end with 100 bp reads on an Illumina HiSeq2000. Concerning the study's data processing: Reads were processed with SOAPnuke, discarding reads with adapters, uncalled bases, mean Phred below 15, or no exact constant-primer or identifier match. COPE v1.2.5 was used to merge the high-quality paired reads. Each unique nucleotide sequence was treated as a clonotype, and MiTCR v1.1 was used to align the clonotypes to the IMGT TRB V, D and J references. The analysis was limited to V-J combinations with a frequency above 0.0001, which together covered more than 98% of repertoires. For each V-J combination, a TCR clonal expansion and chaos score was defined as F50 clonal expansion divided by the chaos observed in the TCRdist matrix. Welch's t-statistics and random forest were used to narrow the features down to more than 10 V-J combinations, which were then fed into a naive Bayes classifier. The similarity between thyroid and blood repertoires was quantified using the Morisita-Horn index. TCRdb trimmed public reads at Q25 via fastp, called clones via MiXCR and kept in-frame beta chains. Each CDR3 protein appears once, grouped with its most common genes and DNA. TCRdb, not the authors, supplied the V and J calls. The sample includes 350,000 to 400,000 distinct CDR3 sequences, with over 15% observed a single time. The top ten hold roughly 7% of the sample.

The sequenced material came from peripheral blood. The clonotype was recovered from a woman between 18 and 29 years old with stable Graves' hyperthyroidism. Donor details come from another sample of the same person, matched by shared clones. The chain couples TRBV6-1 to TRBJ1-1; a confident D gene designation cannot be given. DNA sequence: TGTGCCAGCAGTGTAGAGCCAATGGCTGAAGCTTTCTTT. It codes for CASSVEPMAEAFF.